This TCR beta chain was sequenced in a study of cytomegalovirus exposure and HLA in healthy donors listed by TCRdb under 2017. With respect to the entire study: An earlier analysis of several hundred of the donors reported 250 to 300 Gb of sequence data and about 100 million unique TCR beta sequences from approximately 180 million T cells. Among several hundred genotyped donors of the cohort, an average of approximately 220,000 unique TCR beta nucleotide sequences was sequenced per donor, of which 15% to 20% were non-productive. To predict cytomegalovirus infection status, the study brought together high-throughput TCR immunosequencing, statistical association of individual TCRs with disease status, and machine learning. In a later analysis, previously published TCR beta repertoires from 666 donors were re-analyzed and high-resolution HLA genotyping was added so that TCR occurrence patterns could be studied. In a later genetic analysis, genome-wide SNP genotypes for about 55% of the roughly 670 donors were used, and that subset was treated as a discovery cohort. Along with the approximately 600-subject first cohort, a separate validation cohort of some 130 different subjects was used. An early release covering roughly 600 HLA-typed donors comprised approximately 290 gigabases of sequencing data and about 90 million unique TCR sequences. Donor age, sex, ethnicity and CMV serostatus were compiled alongside the repertoire data. The aim of the study was to test whether cataloging public T cell receptors could identify signatures of past pathogen exposure. All discovery cohort repertoires had been generated using a single sequencing platform. Four to six DR-DQ haplotypes were handled as single units for association and clustering, since linkage in the cohort was strong. The genetic ancestry cluster associated with self-reported Caucasian donors included 81% of the 350 to 500 genotyped donors. An earlier analysis of approximately 630 of the donors applied high-throughput TCR beta sequencing to assess whether each TCR beta V gene segment acted as functional or pseudogenic. Using immunosequencing, the study profiled T cell repertoires from fewer than 850 subjects and related those repertoires to cytomegalovirus serostatus. Both class I and class II loci were covered by HLA typing, at four-digit resolution. Rather than using new phenotypic data, the later analysis identified candidate immune exposures from TCR beta sequences and from how often those sequences occurred across donors. The number of donors typed differed by locus, with roughly 629-640 for A, B, C, DRB1 and DQB1, around 500 for DQA1, approximately 570 for DPA1, and around 450 for DPB1. Beyond this particular receptor, the publication reports: Linkage disequilibrium might explain the correlated functional status among segregating V segments, but an unknown experimental factor could not be ruled out. The authors suggested that the approach could potentially be generalized to other disease states and immunological phenotypes. In a later analysis, several top co-occurrence clusters were reported to appear linked to parvovirus B19, influenza, CMV and Epstein-Barr virus. Because HLA typing was missing for some donors at each locus, association tests included only the typed subset. In a later analysis, most CMV-associated TCR beta chains were found to appear HLA-restricted, with HLA associations seemingly driven largely by CMV exposure. Most TCR sequences were seen in very few donors, while some public TCRs were found in many individuals. This cohort had only TCR beta chains sequenced, and the lack of alpha or paired-chain data limited which features could be detected. In a later analysis, TCR association rates were found to vary across HLA loci, with the most associated TCRs seen for DRB1 alleles and the fewest for HLA-C alleles. A later analysis found that HLA-associated TCR beta chains were more clonally expanded and had lower generation probabilities than equally common non-associated chains. The sequencing pipeline was judged likely to have produced a cluster of highly shared sequence variants as a technical artifact. A few of the identified cytomegalovirus-associated TCR beta chains were confirmed in vitro to be specific for cytomegalovirus antigens. Strong co-occurrence of HLA alleles, especially DR and DQ, made assigning TCR associations to individual alleles difficult. For the cohort, immune exposure information was limited to CMV serostatus. A later analysis associated 16,951 TCR beta sequences with specific HLA alleles at a false discovery rate of 0.05. A further reported finding was that TCR beta sequences accurately predicted the HLA-A and HLA-B alleles for most subjects in the first cohort. Some IMGT-functional V segments, including TRBV6-2 and TRBV6-3, could not be distinguished by the 87-base-pair reads and were therefore excluded. V-gene and J-gene trimming of TCR beta chains was associated with a missense DCLRE1C variant in a later genetic analysis, and the association was replicated in an independent cohort. The classifier was reported to diagnose cytomegalovirus status with high specificity and sensitivity in both the original and validation cohorts. Presence/absence analyses assumed roughly uniform sequencing depth across donors, an assumption that may not hold. In an earlier analysis of under 600 of the donors, most TCR beta V segments were observed in productive rearrangements about 87% or about 30% of the time, broadly matching IMGT annotations. According to a later genetic analysis, donors in an Asian-associated ancestry cluster had fewer N-insertions in productive TCRs than the roughly 700-donor mean. Because counts were too low, some 17 rarely observed V segments, including chromosome 9 orphons, were excluded from the earlier analysis of several hundred of the donors. In the study, 150 to 200 TCR beta chains were listed as associated with cytomegalovirus.

Note on this clone: Its antigen remains undetermined.

Library preparation employed the immunoSEQ multiplex PCR assay. For the multiplex PCR, a mixture combining 60 forward primers for TCR Vbeta segments and 13 reverse primers for TCR Jbeta segments was used. The CDR3 region of rearranged TCR beta genes was amplified from genomic DNA with a multiplex PCR assay. On the Illumina HiSeq System, the amplified TCR beta libraries were sequenced as 87-base-pair reads. Regarding the original processing steps: A later analysis tallied roughly 78 million unique TCR beta chains across the 640 or so repertoires, and about 12 million of those chains were shared by two or more donors. A nearest-neighbor algorithm error-corrected the raw reads and collapsed the reads into unique sequences, merging closely related sequences to remove PCR and sequencing errors. To assign V, D and J gene segments, CDR3 sequences were aligned to IMGT reference sequences. For a sequence to be retained, a match of at least six nucleotides was required to both a V gene segment and a J gene segment. A rearrangement was called productive if the CDR3 had no stop codons and remained in frame with V and J, and every other rearrangement was called non-productive. Following IMGT convention, CDR3 was defined as the stretch from the second conserved V-encoded cysteine to the conserved J-encoded phenylalanine. In an earlier analysis of around 600 of the donors, sequences lacking an unambiguous match to a single V gene segment were excluded. In an earlier analysis of some 590 of the donors, a V segment was called functional when productive rearrangements were above 56.7%, and segregating when the standard deviation between donors exceeded 5%. To diagnose cytomegalovirus status from the catalog of TCR beta chain sequences, a statistical classification framework was built. V and J gene assignment, in a later analysis, came from comparing TCR nucleotide sequences with IMGT/GENE-DB human TR gene sequences. In a later analysis, CDR3 sequences and most-parsimonious VDJ recombination scenarios were assigned using the TCRdist pipeline. In a later analysis, each TCR beta chain was defined by its CDR3 amino acid sequence together with its V-gene family, and reads without a unique V-gene family were excluded. In a later analysis, fewer than 650 highly shared, low-generation-probability nucleotide sequences were removed to address suspected cross-contamination and a sequencing artifact. A later analysis calculated a clonal expansion index for each public chain from normalized within-repertoire ranks of inferred template counts. A later analysis computed generation probabilities with a VDJ recombination model fitted to out-of-frame rearrangements, and checked the results against IGoR. In a later analysis, hypergeometric tests were used to score TCR-TCR, TCR-HLA and TCR-CMV co-occurrence, with a repertoire-size bias correction applied to TCR pairs. False discovery rates were estimated in a later analysis by permuting HLA or CMV assignments 20 times. In a later analysis, co-occurring TCRs were grouped with DBSCAN, and TCRdist sequence similarity was added when clustering was performed within HLA-allele-positive subsets. Co-occurrence clustering excluded repertoires with fewer than 30,000 or more than 120,000 public chains, plus five with anomalous nucleotide sharing. This is the immuneACCESS table as TCRdb keeps it, with only in-frame sequences that have V and J called. A part of the clones is gone; compared with another copy, unresolved V genes explain less than half, and the rest is unexplained. V, J and clone size derive from that table, while D and trimming were established from the DNA sequence. The sample table includes some 120,000 clones. The top ten constitute 1% of the sample.

In total, 630 or so healthy bone marrow donors made up the cohort. All cohort members were sampled while nominally healthy, although unrecorded immune exposures were likely present. The donor was CMV seronegative and belonged to the group of under 400 seronegative cohort members. A peripheral blood sample was provided by each donor, and peripheral blood mononuclear cells were used for TCR beta sequencing. Genomic DNA extraction from the blood cell samples was performed with the Qiagen DNeasy Blood Extraction Kit. Measured from the cysteine to the phenylalanine, the CDR3 is 17 residues long. The DNA shown is the 51-base CDR3, in frame from base 1. After removal of 1 base from V and 5 bases from J, the junction retains 8 bases not matched to a gene. CDR1 and CDR2 (MGHRA, YSYEKL) derive from the germline V gene.

This receptor was taken from a man between 18 and 29 years old in good health and CMV-seronegative. The receptor chain draws on TRBV4-1 and TRBJ1-6, and 7 junctional nucleotides match TRBD1. Sequencing input: PBMCs. In nucleotides, the sequence is TGCGCCAGCAGCCAAGCTGGCAGGGGGATGAATAATTCACCCCTCCACTTT. It encodes CASSQAGRGMNNSPLHF.